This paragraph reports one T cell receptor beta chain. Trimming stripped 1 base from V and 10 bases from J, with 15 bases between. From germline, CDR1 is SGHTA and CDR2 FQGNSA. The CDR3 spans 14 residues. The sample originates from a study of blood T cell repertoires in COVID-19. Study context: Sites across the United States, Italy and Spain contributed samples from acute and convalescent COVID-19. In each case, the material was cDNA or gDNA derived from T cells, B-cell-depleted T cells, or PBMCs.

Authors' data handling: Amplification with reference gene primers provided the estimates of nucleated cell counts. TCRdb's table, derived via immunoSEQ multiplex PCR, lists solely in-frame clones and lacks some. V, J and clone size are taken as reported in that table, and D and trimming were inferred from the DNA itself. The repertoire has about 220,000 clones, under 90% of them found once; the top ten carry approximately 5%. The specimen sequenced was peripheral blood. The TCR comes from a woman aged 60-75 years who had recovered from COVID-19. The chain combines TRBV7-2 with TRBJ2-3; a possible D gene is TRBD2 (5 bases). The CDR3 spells CASSLDSGSFPQYF. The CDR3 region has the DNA TGTGCCAGCAGCTTAGATTCGGGGAGTTTTCCGCAGTATTTT.